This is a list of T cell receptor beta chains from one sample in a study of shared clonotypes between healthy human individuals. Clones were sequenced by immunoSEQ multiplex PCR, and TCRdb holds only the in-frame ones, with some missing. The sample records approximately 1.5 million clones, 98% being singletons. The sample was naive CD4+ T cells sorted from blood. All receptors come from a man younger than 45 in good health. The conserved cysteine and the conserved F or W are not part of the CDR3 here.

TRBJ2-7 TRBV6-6 ASSYTGGSYEQY
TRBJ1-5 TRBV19 ASWDGPYNQPQH
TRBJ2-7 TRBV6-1 ASSEAQGLAGFEQY
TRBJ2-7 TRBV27 ASIPDEQY
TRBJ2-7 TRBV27 ASSLAGAYEQY
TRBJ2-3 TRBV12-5 ASGKGDTQY
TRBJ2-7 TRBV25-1 ATRQGANHEQY
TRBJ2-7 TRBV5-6 ASSHGQGRREQY
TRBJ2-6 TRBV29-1 SVVAGPDSGANVLT
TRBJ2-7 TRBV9 ASSSGTSGYYEQY
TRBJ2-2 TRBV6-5 ASSYQGGHTGELF
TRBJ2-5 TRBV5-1 ASSPMTGGAETQY
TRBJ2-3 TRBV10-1 ASSPGTTQY
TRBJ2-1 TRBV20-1 SARGNNEQF
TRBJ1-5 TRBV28 ASSLRTGPNQPQH
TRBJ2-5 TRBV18 ASSLTEQETQY
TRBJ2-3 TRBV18 ASSPSSGSADTQY
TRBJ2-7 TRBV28 ASSLLRSSYGEQY
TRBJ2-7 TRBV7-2 ASSFPGLASGEQY
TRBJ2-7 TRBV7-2 ASSLPGQSYEQY
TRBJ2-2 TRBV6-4 ASSASTGELF
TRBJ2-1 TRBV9 ASSVGIGTGRIYNEQF
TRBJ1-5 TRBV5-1 ASSRGPTSNQPQH
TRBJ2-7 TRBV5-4 ASSRPPTYEQY
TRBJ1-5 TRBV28 ASRGGQGWNQPQH
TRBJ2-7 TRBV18 ASSPDILGEQY
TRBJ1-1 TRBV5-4 ASSLWSVNTEAF
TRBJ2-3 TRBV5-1 ASSLGERGPDTQY
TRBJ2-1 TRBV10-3 AISESLIENEQF
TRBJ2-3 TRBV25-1 ASSNATGGGDTQY
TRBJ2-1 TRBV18 ASSMGLAGGQSEQF
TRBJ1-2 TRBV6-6 ASSPPGRAGGYT
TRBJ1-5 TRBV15 ATQRGMGNQPQH
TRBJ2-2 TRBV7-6 ASSLSLSGANTGELF
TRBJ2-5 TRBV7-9 ASSLGVTLSKETQY
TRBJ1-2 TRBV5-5 ASSLAPRVVGYT
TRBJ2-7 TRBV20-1 SAPTGYEQY
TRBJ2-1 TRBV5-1 ASHPSGTGLDNEQF
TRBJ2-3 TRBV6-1 ASSEGRGLTQY
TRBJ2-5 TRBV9 ASSSRVGIQETQY
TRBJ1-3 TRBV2 ASRAGGQLTGNTIY
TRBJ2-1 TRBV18 ASSPSGTGEQF
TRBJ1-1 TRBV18 ASSPGYSGMNTEAF
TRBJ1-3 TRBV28 ASSSWTGGNTIY
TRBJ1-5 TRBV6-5 ASSPRTGGFQPQH
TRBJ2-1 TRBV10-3 AISGTSGRSYNEQF
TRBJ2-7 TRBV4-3 ASSQVWSGGSSYEQY
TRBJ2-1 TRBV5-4 ASSPGQGRNEQF
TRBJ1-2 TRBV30 ALPTTGENGYT
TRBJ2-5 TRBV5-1 ASSLAPGDQETQY
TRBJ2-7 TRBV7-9 ASSEGQGLSYEQY
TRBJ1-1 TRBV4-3 ASSQEQGSTEAF
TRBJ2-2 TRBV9 ASSVEPVRYITGELF
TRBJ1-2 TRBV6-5 AARDYGGYT
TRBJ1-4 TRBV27 ASSRTPGGGTNEKLF